Following are 14 T cell receptor beta chains from one sample sequenced in a study of neurological immune-mediated disorders. TCRdb used MiXCR to reprocess the 5' RACE reads, holding one entry per CDR3 protein. The data show about 82,000 distinct CDR3 sequences, 2.5% to 3% seen once. The source material was PBMCs. These receptors were obtained from a woman aged 30 to 39 with multiple sclerosis.

This clonotype was detected ten times or more. The J gene is TRBJ2-1, the V gene TRBV7-2, with 7 bases lining up with TRBD1. Germline V CDR1 and CDR2: SGHTA, FQGNSA. This CDR3 contains 14 residues. Trimming at V came to 4 bases and at J to 7 bases, leaving 7 bases not matched to a gene. CDR3 in DNA: TGTGCCAGCAGCTCCGACAGGGTTCGGAATGAGCAGTTCTTC. Protein: CASSSDRVRNEQFF.

The chain recombines TRBV20-1 with TRBJ1-5; D perhaps matches TRBD1 (5 bases). Per germline, CDR1 DFQATT and CDR2 SNEGSKA (reference sequence). This CDR3 region has 15 residues. Trimming removed 0 bases from V and 7 bases from J, with 16 bases in between. Here the CDR3 DNA reads TGCAGTGCTAGAGATGAGGGGCAGGGAGGGCAGCCCCAGCATTTT. Encoded protein: CSARDEGQGGQPQHF.

This clonotype was detected many times. This sequence joins TRBV13 and TRBJ1-3, with 9 bases matching TRBD1. The J segment lost 3 bases and the V segment lost 5 bases, leaving 8 bases of the junction unmatched. CDR1 is PRHDT, CDR2 FYEKMQ, per germline (reference sequence). CDR3 length: 16 amino acids. The CDR3 DNA is TGTGCCAGCAGCCGGGGACAGGGAGTAGGTGGAAACACCATATATTTT. Translated: CASSRGQGVGGNTIYF.

Regarding this clonotype: A much larger clonotype is one base distant, so this may be a read error. The V and J genes are TRBV18 and TRBJ1-4; 9 bases are shared with TRBD1. This CDR3 spans 15 amino acids. J lost 7 bases, V lost 4 bases, and 7 bases had no gene match. In germline, CDR1 is KGHSH, CDR2 LQKENI. CDR3 protein: CASSQRDRVPEKLFF. The CDR3 DNA reads TGTGCCAGCTCACAACGGGACAGGGTGCCTGAAAAACTGTTTTTT.

At least ten counts were recorded for this clonotype. The V call is TRBV10-1, the J call TRBJ1-1, with 11 bases fitting TRBD1. From germline, CDR1 is WNHNN and CDR2 SYGVQD (reference sequence). The length of the CDR3 is 16 residues. V was pared by 3 bases and J by 4 bases, with 7 bases of the junction left unmatched. CDR3 nucleotide sequence: TGCGCCAGCAGTGATGGGACAGGGGGGTACGGCACTGAAGCTTTCTTT. Its translation: CASSDGTGGYGTEAFF.

This clonotype was counted many times. V gene TRBV5-5 combines with J gene TRBJ2-7; D gene unclear. CDR1 is SGHKS and CDR2 is YYEKEE in the germline V gene (reference sequence). V lost 2 bases and J 7 bases, leaving 7 bases between the germline ends. The CDR3 length is 11 residues. CDR3 residues: CASSFRVEQYF. The DNA for the CDR3 is TGTGCCAGCAGCTTTAGGGTAGAGCAGTACTTC. Using reference TRBV5-5 and TRBJ2-7 for the parts outside the CDR3, the full variable domain is DAGVTQSPTHLIKTRGQQVTLRCSPISGHKSVSWYQQVLGQGPQFIFQYYEKEERGRGNFPDRFSARQFPNYSSELNVNALLLGDSALYLCASSFRVEQYFGPGTRLTVT.

The sample holds many counts of this clonotype. The chain has TRBV7-9 and TRBJ1-2; the D gene is possibly TRBD1 (6 bases). The CDR3 runs to 13 residues. Germline V gene sequence: CDR1 SEHNR, CDR2 FQNEAQ (reference sequence). With 5 bases removed from V and 4 bases from J, the gap between germline ends came to 11 bases. CDR3 sequence: CASSGTGSYGYTF. The CDR3 nucleotides read TGTGCCAGCAGCGGTACAGGGAGCTATGGCTACACCTTC.

This clonotype showed up many times. The chain uses TRBV5-1 and TRBJ2-7, with 9 bases fitting TRBD1. The CDR3 spans 15 residues. V shed 4 bases and J 7 bases; nucleotides not matched to a gene: 12. CDR1 SGHRS and CDR2 YFSETQ come from the germline V gene. CDR3 sequence (DNA): TGCGCCAGCAGCCCCTCCGGGACAGGGAATAGGGAGCAGTACTTC. It is translated as CASSPSGTGNREQYF.

This clonotype showed up many times. V is TRBV3-1 and J is TRBJ2-5; D is tentatively TRBD1 or TRBD2 (5 bases each). The CDR3 is made up of 16 amino acids. The V gene lost 1 base and the J gene lost 7 bases, with 19 bases spanning the gap. Germline V gene data show CDR1 as LGHDT and CDR2 as YNNKEL (reference sequence). The CDR3 DNA reads TGTGCCAGCAGCCAAGGCCCCGGAGGTCCTGGGGGGACCCAGTACTTC. Translation: CASSQGPGGPGGTQYF.

This clonotype was observed many times. V and J are TRBV28 and TRBJ1-1; D call uncertain. Between the trimmed V and J ends, which lost 5 bases and 1 base, there was a span of 20 bases. Germline-derived CDR1 and CDR2 are MDHEN and SYDVKM. This CDR3 has 17 residues. In nucleotides, the CDR3 is TGTGCCAGCAGTCCCTCGGGCGTCGGTTTGAGGAACACTGAAGCTTTCTTT. The encoded protein is CASSPSGVGLRNTEAFF.

This clonotype was picked up many times. The chain carries TRBV12-3 or TRBV12-4 and TRBJ2-7; D possibly corresponds to TRBD1 (6 bases). The CDR3 loop spans 11 amino acids. Trimming left V 4 bases short and J 8 bases short, with 9 bases between. CDR3 nucleotides: TGTGCCAGCAGTTCCCAGGGGCAGCAGTACTTC. It is translated as CASSSQGQQYF.

This clonotype occurred many times. The chain combines TRBV2 with TRBJ2-1, with 11 bases aligning to TRBD2. Per the germline V gene, CDR1 is SNHLY and CDR2 is FYNNEI. Germline trimming cut 9 bases from V and 4 bases from J; bases unmatched to any gene: 5. The CDR3 spans 14 residues. The CDR3 region is CARGGLAVYNEQFF. DNA for the CDR3: TGTGCCAGGGGGGGACTAGCGGTATACAATGAGCAGTTCTTC. Drawing the rest from reference TRBV2 and TRBJ2-1, the complete variable domain is EPEVTQTPSHQVTQMGQEVILRCVPISNHLYFYWYRQILGQKVEFLVSFYNNEISEKSEIFDDQFSVERPDGSNFTLKIRSTKLEDSAMYFCARGGLAVYNEQFFGPGTRLTVL.

This clonotype was counted at least ten times. The J gene is TRBJ2-7, the V gene TRBV20-1, with 10 bases aligning to TRBD2. The CDR3 is 16 amino acids. Germline V gene sequence: CDR1 DFQATT, CDR2 SNEGSKA (reference sequence). V was clipped by 3 bases and J by 5 bases; unmatched bases: 13. The CDR3 DNA reads as TGCAGTGCTAGTAATAGACCGGGACTAGCGAATGACGAGCAGTACTTC. Its protein product is CSASNRPGLANDEQYF.

This clonotype showed up many times. This chain joins TRBV7-8 and TRBJ1-1, with D possibly being TRBD1 (5 bases). The CDR3 runs 16 residues. V was trimmed by 0 bases and J by 4 bases, leaving 15 bases between them. Per the germline V gene, CDR1 is SGHVS and CDR2 is FQNEAQ. This CDR3 is CASSLAWGNTPTEAFF. The CDR3 DNA follows: TGTGCCAGCAGCTTAGCTTGGGGGAACACCCCCACTGAAGCTTTCTTT.